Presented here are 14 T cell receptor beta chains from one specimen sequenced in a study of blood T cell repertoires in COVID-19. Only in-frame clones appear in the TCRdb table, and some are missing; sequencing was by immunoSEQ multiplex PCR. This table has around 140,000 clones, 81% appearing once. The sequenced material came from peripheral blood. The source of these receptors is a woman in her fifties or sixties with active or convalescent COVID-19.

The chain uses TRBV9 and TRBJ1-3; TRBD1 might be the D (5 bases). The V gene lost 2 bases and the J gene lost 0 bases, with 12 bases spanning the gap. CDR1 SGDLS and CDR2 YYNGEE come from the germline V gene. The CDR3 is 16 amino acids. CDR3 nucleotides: TGTGCCAGCAGCGTCACCGACAGTAACTCTGGAAACACCATATATTTT. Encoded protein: CASSVTDSNSGNTIYF. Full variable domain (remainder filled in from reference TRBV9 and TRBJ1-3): DSGVTQTPKHLITATGQRVTLRCSPRSGDLSVYWYQQSLDQGLQFLIQYYNGEERAKGNILERFSAQQFPDLHSELNLSSLELGDSALYFCASSVTDSNSGNTIYFGEGSWLTVV.

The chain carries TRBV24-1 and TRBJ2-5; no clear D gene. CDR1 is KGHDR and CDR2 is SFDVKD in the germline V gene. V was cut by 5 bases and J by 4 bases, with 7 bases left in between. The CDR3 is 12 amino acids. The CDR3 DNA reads TGTGCCACCAGTGGGTTCGGAGAGACCCAGTACTTC. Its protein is CATSGFGETQYF.

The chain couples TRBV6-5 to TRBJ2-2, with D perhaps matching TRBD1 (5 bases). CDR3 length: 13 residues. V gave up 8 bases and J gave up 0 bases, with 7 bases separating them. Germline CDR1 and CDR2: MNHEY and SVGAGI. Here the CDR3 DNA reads TGTGCCAGCGGCAGGGCGAACACCGGGGAGCTGTTTTTT. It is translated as CASGRANTGELFF.

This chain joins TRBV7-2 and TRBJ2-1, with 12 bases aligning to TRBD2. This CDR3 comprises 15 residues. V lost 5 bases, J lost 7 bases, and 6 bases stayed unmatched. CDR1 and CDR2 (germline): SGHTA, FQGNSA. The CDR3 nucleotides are TGTGCCAGCAGCCCCCCTAGCGGGAGGGTAAATGAGCAGTTCTTC. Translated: CASSPPSGRVNEQFF.

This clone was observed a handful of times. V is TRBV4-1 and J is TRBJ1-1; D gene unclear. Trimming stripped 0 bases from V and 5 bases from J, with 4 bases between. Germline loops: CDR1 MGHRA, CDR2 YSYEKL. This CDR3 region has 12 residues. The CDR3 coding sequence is TGCGCCAGCAGCCAAGATACTACTGAAGCTTTCTTT. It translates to CASSQDTTEAFF.

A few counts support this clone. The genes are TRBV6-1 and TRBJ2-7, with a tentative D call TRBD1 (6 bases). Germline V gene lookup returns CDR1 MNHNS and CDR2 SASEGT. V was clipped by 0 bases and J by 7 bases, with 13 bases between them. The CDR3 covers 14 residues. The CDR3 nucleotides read TGTGCCAGCAGTGAAGCCTATTGGGGGACAGAGCAGTACGTC. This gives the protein CASSEAYWGTEQYV.

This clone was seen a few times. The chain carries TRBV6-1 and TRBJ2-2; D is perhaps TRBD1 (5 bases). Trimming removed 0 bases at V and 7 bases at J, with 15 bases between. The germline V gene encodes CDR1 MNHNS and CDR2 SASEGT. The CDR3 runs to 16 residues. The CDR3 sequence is CASSEAAFSQGGELFF. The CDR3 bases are TGTGCCAGCAGTGAAGCGGCATTTTCCCAGGGCGGGGAGCTGTTTTTT.

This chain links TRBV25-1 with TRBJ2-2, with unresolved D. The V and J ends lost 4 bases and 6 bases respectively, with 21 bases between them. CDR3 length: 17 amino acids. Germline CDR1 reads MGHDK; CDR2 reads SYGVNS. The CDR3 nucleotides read TGTGCCAGCAGTGGGAGCCTAGTGGTTGATGTCGCCGGGGAGCTGTTTTTT. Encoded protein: CASSGSLVVDVAGELFF.

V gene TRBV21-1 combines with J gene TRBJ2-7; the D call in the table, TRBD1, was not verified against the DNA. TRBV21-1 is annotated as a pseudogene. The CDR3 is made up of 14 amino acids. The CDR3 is CARGAFSPRYEQYV. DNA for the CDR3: TGTGCCAGGGGGGCTTTCAGCCCGCGGTACGAGCAGTACGTC.

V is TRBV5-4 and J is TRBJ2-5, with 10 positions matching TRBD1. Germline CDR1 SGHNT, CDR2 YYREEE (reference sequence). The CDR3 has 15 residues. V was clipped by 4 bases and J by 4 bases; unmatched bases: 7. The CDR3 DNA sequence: TGTGCCAGCAGCATATACAGGGACAGGGGAGAGACCCAGTACTTC. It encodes CASSIYRDRGETQYF.

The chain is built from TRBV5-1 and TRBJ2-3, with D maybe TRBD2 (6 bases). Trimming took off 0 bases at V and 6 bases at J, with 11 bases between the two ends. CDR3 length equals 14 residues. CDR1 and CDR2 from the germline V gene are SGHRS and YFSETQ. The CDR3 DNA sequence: TGCGCCAGCAGCTTGGAAGGGCTAGCGGATACGCAGTATTTT. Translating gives CASSLEGLADTQYF.

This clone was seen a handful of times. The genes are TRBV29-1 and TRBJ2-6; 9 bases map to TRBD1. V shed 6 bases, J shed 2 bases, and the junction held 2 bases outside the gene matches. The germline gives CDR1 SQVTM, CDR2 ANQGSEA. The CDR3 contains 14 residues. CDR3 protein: CSVGDRAGANVLTF. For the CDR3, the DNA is TGCAGCGTGGGGGACAGGGCTGGGGCCAACGTCCTGACTTTC.

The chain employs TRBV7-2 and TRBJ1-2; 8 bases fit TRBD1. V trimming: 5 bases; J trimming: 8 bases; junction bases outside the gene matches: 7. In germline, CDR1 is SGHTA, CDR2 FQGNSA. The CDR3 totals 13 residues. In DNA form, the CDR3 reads TGTGCCAGCAGCGCAGGACAGGGAGGCGGCTACACCTTC. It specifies CASSAGQGGGYTF.

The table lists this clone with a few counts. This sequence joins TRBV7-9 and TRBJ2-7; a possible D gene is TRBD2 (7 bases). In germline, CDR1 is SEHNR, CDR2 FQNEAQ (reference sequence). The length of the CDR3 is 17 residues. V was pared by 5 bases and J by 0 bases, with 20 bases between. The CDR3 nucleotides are TGTGCCAGCAGCCGGGACACGGGCGGGAGCTTCTCCTACGAGCAGTACTTC. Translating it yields CASSRDTGGSFSYEQYF.